These 14 T cell receptor beta chains came from one sample sequenced in a study of control samples from healthy donors and cancer patients. Data came from immunoSEQ multiplex PCR; TCRdb stores just in-frame clones and leaves some out. The table has roughly 120,000 clones, 93% seen once. The sequenced sample consisted of PBMCs. The receptors here all came from a man aged 50-59 years with head and neck cancer.

The chain employs TRBV18 and TRBJ2-2; D uncertain. V lost 3 bases, J lost 3 bases, and 5 bases lay in between. Germline V gives CDR1 KGHSH, CDR2 LQKENI. CDR3 length: 13 amino acids. The CDR3 DNA reads as TGTGCCAGCTCACCCGACTACACCGGGGAGCTGTTTTTT. It encodes CASSPDYTGELFF.

The chain carries TRBV27 and TRBJ2-7, with 11 bases aligning to TRBD2. There are 14 residues in the CDR3. CDR1 and CDR2 (germline): MNHEY, SMNVEV (reference sequence). Trimming cost V 5 bases and J 3 bases; bases outside gene matches: 3. DNA of the CDR3: TGTGCCAGCAGTCCCGGGACTAGCGGCTACGAGCAGTACTTC. This translates into CASSPGTSGYEQYF.

The chain uses TRBV5-6 and TRBJ1-1; D is unclear. The CDR3 spans 15 residues. Trimming took 0 bases from V and 1 from J, leaving 10 bases between them. In germline, CDR1 is SGHDT, CDR2 YYEEEE. This CDR3 reads CASSLERLRNTEAFF. The DNA for the CDR3 is TGTGCCAGCAGCTTGGAAAGGCTGAGGAACACTGAAGCTTTCTTT. The full variable domain, in which reference TRBV5-6 and TRBJ1-1 provide the parts outside the CDR3, is DAGVTQSPTHLIKTRGQQVTLRCSPKSGHDTVSWYQQALGQGPQFIFQYYEEEERQRGNFPDRFSGHQFPNYSSELNVNALLLGDSALYLCASSLERLRNTEAFFGQGTRLTVV.

V and J are TRBV27 and TRBJ2-3, with D tentatively TRBD2 (7 bases). This CDR3 contains 13 residues. Looked up from germline, CDR1 is MNHEY and CDR2 is SMNVEV (reference sequence). V was clipped by 8 bases and J by 3 bases, with 12 bases between them. The chain's CDR3 is CASLRGGTDTQYF. CDR3 nucleotides: TGTGCCAGCTTAAGGGGGGGAACAGATACGCAGTATTTT.

This chain joins TRBV10-2 and TRBJ1-6; maybe TRBD1 (6 bases). CDR1 is WSHSY and CDR2 is SAAADI in the germline V gene. Trimming pared 6 bases from V and 8 bases from J, leaving 20 bases between. The CDR3 loop spans 16 amino acids. The CDR3 reads CASRRGSDSWDSPLHF. As DNA, the CDR3 is TGCGCCAGCAGGAGGGGGTCCGACAGTTGGGATTCACCCCTCCACTTT.

The chain carries TRBV6-2 or TRBV6-3 and TRBJ2-3; TRBD2 matches at 13 bases. Per the germline V gene, CDR1 is MNHEY and CDR2 is SVGEGT. The CDR3 consists of 18 residues. V was clipped by 4 bases and J by 5 bases; unmatched bases: 12. The CDR3 here is CASSSLPGLAGRVDTQYF. CDR3 coding DNA: TGTGCCAGCAGTTCCCTCCCGGGACTAGCGGGGAGAGTAGATACGCAGTATTTT.

The chain employs TRBV5-1 and TRBJ1-2; D is uncertain. V was clipped by 0 bases and J by 0 bases, with 9 bases between them. Germline CDR1 SGHRS, CDR2 YFSETQ. The CDR3 consists of 15 residues. The DNA for the CDR3 is TGCGCCAGCAGCTTGGTGCCTACGACTAACTATGGCTACACCTTC. It translates to CASSLVPTTNYGYTF.

This chain uses TRBV6-5 with TRBJ2-3; no reliable D call. Per the germline V gene, CDR1 is MNHEY and CDR2 is SVGAGI. V was cut by 7 bases and J by 4 bases, with 12 bases left in between. CDR3 size: 13 residues. CDR3 loop: CASKNLLADTQYF. DNA for the CDR3: TGTGCCAGCAAGAACCTCCTGGCAGATACGCAGTATTTT.

The chain joins TRBV29-1 to TRBJ2-5, with D maybe TRBD2 (5 bases). Germline V gene data show CDR1 as SQVTM and CDR2 as ANQGSEA. The CDR3 runs 13 residues. Trimming stripped 4 bases from V and 5 bases from J, with 14 bases between. The CDR3 DNA reads as TGCAGCGTTGCCCATACTAGAAGGGAGACCCAGTACTTC. This codes for CSVAHTRRETQYF.

V usage is TRBV4-1 and J usage is TRBJ2-1, with 9 bases fitting TRBD2. Germline trimming cut 4 bases from V and 8 bases from J; bases unmatched to any gene: 12. Germline assignment: CDR1 MGHRA and CDR2 YSYEKL. This CDR3 region has 16 residues. Written as DNA, the CDR3 is TGCGCCAGCAGCCCCTCCCTAGCGGGGTCCGGAGATGAGCAGTTCTTC. This translates into CASSPSLAGSGDEQFF.

The chain recombines TRBV7-9 with TRBJ1-2; D is uncertain. CDR1 and CDR2 (germline): SEHNR, FQNEAQ (reference sequence). This CDR3 comprises 13 residues. Trimming stripped 5 bases from V and 2 bases from J, with 9 bases between. The CDR3 loop reads CASSTPLNYGYTF. CDR3 nucleotides: TGTGCCAGCAGCACCCCACTGAACTATGGCTACACCTTC. Variable domain in full (rest from reference TRBV7-9 and TRBJ1-2): DTGVSQNPRHKITKRGQNVTFRCDPISEHNRLYWYRQTLGQGPEFLTYFQNEAQLEKSRLLSDRFSAERPKGSFSTLEIQRTEQGDSAMYLCASSTPLNYGYTFGSGTRLTVV.

A few counts support this clone. The chain carries TRBV7-2 and TRBJ2-7; D ambiguous. Per the germline V gene, CDR1 is SGHTA and CDR2 is FQGNSA. V was cut by 3 bases and J by 3 bases, with 12 bases left in between. The CDR3 runs to 14 residues. Here the CDR3 DNA reads TGTGCCAGCAGCTTCAGTAAATACAGCTACGAGCAGTACTTC. Protein product: CASSFSKYSYEQYF.

The chain joins TRBV27 to TRBJ1-1; D unresolved. The CDR3 is 11 amino acids. Germline CDR1 and CDR2: MNHEY and SMNVEV (reference sequence). Trimming removed 3 bases at V and 8 bases at J, with 7 bases between. The CDR3 spells CASSFGREAFF. Written as DNA, the CDR3 is TGTGCCAGCAGTTTCGGCAGGGAAGCTTTCTTT.

This sequence joins TRBV7-2 and TRBJ1-3; D may be TRBD1 (6 bases). Germline CDR1 reads SGHTA; CDR2 reads FQGNSA. This CDR3 comprises 17 residues. Deletions cut 5 bases from V and 6 bases from J, with 23 bases between. CDR3 DNA sequence: TGTGCCAGCAGCCTCCCCCTCACAGGGAACGGTGAAAACACCATATATTTT. It specifies CASSLPLTGNGENTIYF.